This T cell receptor (beta chain) was captured by sequencing in a study of a mutant IDH1 vaccine in newly diagnosed glioma. The overall study: Treatment recipients were about 60% male and around 40% female, and their mean age was roughly 40 years. Patients arrived already treated with radiotherapy, temozolomide, or both, most having had both. Visit V12 was scheduled at week 35 and visit V13 at week 47.

TCRdb keeps only in-frame clones here, not all; method: immunoSEQ multiplex PCR. Among roughly 52,000 clones listed, less than 80% were seen once. Comments on this clone: Its antigen remains unidentified.

Specified time point: week 35, safety follow-up. One vaccine dose held 300 ug of mutant IDH1 20-mer peptide and came with topical imiquimod. Patients had eight vaccinations, in weeks 1, 3, 5, 7, 11, 15, 19 and 23. The clonotype was recovered from a man aged 40-50 years with glioma. Sample: PBMCs, taken from a glioma patient whose treatment included an IDH1 peptide vaccine.

The CDR3 sequence is CASSFILGIQGESYGYTF. In nucleotides, the CDR3 is TGTGCCAGCAGCTTCATCTTGGGAATCCAAGGGGAAAGCTATGGCTACACCTTC. This chain uses TRBV5-4 with TRBJ1-2, with a possible D match to TRBD1 (5 bases). The CDR3 is made up of 18 amino acids. The germline V and J ends were trimmed by 2 bases and 4 bases, with 24 bases remaining between them. Germline values: CDR1 SGHNT, CDR2 YYREEE (reference sequence).